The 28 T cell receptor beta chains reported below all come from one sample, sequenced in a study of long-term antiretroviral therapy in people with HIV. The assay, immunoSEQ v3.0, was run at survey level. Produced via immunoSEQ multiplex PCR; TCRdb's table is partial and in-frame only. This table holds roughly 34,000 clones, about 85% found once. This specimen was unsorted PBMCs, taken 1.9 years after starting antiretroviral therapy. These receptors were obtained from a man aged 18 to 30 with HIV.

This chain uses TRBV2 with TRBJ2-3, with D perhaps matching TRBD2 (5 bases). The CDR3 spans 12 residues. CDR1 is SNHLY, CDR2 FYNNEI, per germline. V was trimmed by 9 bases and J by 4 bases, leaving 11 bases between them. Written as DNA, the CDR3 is TGTGCCAGTAAACTAGAGTCAGATACGCAGTATTTT. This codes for CASKLESDTQYF.

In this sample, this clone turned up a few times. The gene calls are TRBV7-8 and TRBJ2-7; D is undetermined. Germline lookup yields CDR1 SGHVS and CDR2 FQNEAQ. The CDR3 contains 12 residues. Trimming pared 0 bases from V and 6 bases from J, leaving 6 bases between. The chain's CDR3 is CASSLAASEQYF. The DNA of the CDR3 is TGTGCCAGCAGCTTAGCGGCAAGCGAGCAGTACTTC.

The CDR3 region has the DNA TGTGCCAGTAGTATGATCCTAGGACAGGGGGTAATCTCTGAAGCTTTCTTT. This codes for CASSMILGQGVISEAFF. V is TRBV19 and J is TRBJ1-1, with TRBD1 matching over 10 bases. The CDR3 covers 17 residues. Trimming at V came to 3 bases and at J to 6 bases, leaving 13 bases not matched to a gene. Germline CDR1 is LNHDA and CDR2 is SQIVND (reference sequence).

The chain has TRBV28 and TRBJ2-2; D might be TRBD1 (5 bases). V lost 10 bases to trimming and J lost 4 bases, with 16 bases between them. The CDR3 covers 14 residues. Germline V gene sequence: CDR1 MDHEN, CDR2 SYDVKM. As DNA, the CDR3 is TGTGCCACCCTACGGCAGGGTGTCACCGGGGAGCTGTTTTTT. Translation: CATLRQGVTGELFF.

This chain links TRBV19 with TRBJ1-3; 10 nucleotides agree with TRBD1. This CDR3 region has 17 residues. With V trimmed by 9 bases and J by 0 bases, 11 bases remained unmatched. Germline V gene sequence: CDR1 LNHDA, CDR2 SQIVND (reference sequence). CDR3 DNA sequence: TGTGCCAGCCGATCCGGGACAGGGGCCCTCTCTGGAAACACCATATATTTT. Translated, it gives CASRSGTGALSGNTIYF.

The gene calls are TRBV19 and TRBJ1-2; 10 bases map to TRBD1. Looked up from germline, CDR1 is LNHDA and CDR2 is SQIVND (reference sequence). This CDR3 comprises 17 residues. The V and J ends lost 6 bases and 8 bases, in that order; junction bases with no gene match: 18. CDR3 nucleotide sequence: TGTGCCAGTAGCCCTCCGACAGGGGGCCTCCTAACTAGAGGCTACACCTTC. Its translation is CASSPPTGGLLTRGYTF.

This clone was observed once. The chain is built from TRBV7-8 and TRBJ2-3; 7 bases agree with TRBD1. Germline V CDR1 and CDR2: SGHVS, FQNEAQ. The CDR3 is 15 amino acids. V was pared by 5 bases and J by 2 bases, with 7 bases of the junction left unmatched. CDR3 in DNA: TGTGCCAGCAGCCTGAGACAGGGACACACAGATACGCAGTATTTT. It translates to CASSLRQGHTDTQYF.

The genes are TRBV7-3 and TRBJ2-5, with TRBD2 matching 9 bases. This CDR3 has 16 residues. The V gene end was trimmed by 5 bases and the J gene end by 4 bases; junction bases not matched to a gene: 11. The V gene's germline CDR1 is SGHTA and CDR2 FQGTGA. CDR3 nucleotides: TGTGCCAGCAGCCCCACGGGGAGCGGGGGGTTAGAGACCCAGTACTTC. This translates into CASSPTGSGGLETQYF.

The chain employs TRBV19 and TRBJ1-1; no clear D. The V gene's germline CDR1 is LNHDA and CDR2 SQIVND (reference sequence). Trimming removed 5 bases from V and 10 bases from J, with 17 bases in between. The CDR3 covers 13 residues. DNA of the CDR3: TGTGCCAGTAGTCCTTCCGACACGCCGGGAGCTTTCTTT. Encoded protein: CASSPSDTPGAFF.

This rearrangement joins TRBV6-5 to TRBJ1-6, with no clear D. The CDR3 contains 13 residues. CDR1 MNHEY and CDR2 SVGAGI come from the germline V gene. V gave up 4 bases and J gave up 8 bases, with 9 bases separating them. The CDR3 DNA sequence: TGTGCCAGCAGTTCAAGATTGGATTCACCCCTCCACTTT. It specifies CASSSRLDSPLHF.

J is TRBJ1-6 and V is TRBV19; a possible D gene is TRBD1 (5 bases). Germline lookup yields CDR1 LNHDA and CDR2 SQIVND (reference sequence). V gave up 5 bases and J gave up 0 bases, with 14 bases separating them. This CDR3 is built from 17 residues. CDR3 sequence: CASSWGPISSYNSPLHF. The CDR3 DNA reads TGTGCCAGTAGTTGGGGACCGATAAGCTCCTATAATTCACCCCTCCACTTT.

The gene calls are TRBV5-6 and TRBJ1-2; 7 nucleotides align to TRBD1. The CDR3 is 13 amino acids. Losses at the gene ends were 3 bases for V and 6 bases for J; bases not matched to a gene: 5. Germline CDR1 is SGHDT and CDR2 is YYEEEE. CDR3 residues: CASSSSGTDGYTF. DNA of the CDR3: TGTGCCAGCAGCTCCTCCGGGACAGATGGCTACACCTTC.

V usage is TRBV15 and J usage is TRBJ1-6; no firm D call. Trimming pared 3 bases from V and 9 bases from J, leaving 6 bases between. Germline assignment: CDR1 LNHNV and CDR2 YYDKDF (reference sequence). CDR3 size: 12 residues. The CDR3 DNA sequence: TGTGCCACCAGCAGCCGACGTTCACCCCTCCACTTT. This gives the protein CATSSRRSPLHF. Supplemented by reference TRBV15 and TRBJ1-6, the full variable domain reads DAMVIQNPRYQVTQFGKPVTLSCSQTLNHNVMYWYQQKSSQAPKLLFHYYDKDFNNEADTPDNFQSRRPNTSFCFLDIRSPGLGDTAMYLCATSSRRSPLHFGNGTRLTVT.

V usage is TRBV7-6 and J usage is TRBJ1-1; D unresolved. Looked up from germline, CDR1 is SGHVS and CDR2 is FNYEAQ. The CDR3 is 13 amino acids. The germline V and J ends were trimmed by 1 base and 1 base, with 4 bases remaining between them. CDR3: CASSLGENTEAFF. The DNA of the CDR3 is TGTGCCAGCAGCTTAGGGGAGAACACTGAAGCTTTCTTT. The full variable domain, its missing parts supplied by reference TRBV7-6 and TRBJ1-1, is GAGVSQSPRYKVTKRGQDVALRCDPISGHVSLYWYRQALGQGPEFLTYFNYEAQQDKSGLPNDRFSAERPEGSISTLTIQRTEQRDSAMYRCASSLGENTEAFFGQGTRLTVV.

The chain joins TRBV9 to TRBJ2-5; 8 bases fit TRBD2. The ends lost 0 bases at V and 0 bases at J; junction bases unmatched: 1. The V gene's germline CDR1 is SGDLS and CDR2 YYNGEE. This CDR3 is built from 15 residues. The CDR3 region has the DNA TGTGCCAGCAGCGTAGCGGGGGGGTACCAAGAGACCCAGTACTTC. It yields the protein CASSVAGGYQETQYF.

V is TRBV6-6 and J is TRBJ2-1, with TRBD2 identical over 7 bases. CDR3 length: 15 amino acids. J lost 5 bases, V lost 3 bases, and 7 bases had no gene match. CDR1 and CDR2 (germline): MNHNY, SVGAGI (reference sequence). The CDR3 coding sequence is TGTGCCAGCAGTTATGCGACGGGGGGAAACAATGAGCAGTTCTTC. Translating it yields CASSYATGGNNEQFF.

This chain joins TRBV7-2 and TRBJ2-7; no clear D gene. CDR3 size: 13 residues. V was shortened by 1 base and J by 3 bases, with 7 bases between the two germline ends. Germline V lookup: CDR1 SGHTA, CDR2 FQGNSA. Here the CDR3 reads CASSLGRFYEQYF. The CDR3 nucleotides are TGTGCCAGCAGCTTAGGTAGGTTCTACGAGCAGTACTTC.

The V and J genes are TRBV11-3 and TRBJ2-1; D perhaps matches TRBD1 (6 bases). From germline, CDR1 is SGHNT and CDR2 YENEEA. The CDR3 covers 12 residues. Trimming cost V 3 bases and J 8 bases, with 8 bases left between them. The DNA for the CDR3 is TGTGCCAGCAGCTTTTCAGGGGATGAGCAGTTCTTC. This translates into CASSFSGDEQFF.

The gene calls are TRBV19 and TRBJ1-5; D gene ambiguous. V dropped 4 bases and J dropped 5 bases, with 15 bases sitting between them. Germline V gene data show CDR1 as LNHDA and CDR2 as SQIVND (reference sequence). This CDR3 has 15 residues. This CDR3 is CASSTLDGEYQPQHF. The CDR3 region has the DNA TGTGCCAGTAGTACCCTTGACGGGGAATATCAGCCCCAGCATTTT. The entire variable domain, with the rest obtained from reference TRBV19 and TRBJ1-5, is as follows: DGGITQSPKYLFRKEGQNVTLSCEQNLNHDAMYWYRQDPGQGLRLIYYSQIVNDFQKGDIAEGYSVSREKKESFPLTVTSAQKNPTAFYLCASSTLDGEYQPQHFGDGTRLSIL.

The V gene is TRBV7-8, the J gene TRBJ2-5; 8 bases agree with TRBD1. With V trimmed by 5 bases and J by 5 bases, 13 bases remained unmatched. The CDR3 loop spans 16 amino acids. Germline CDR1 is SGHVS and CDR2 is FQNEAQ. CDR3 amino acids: CASSLTRDRLRETQYF. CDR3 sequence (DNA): TGTGCCAGCAGCCTAACCCGGGACAGGTTAAGGGAGACCCAGTACTTC.

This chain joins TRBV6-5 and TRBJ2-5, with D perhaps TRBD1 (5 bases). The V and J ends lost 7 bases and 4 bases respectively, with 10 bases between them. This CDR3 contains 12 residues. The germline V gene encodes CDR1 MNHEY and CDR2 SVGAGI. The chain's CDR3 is CASKGDRETQYF. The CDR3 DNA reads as TGTGCCAGCAAAGGGGATAGAGAGACCCAGTACTTC.

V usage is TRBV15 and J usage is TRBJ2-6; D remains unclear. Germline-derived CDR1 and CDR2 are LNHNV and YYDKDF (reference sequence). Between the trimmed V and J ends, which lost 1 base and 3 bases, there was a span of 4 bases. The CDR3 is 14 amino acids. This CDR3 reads CATSRADGANVLTF. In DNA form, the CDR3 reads TGTGCCACCAGCAGAGCCGATGGGGCCAACGTCCTGACTTTC.

The CDR3 bases are TGTGCCAGCAGTTTTCGGGTTTCTAATTCACCCCTCCACTTT. Protein product: CASSFRVSNSPLHF. The rearrangement uses TRBV28 and TRBJ1-6, with D uncertain. Per the germline V gene, CDR1 is MDHEN and CDR2 is SYDVKM. There are 14 residues in the CDR3. The V end was cut by 3 bases, the J end by 6 bases, with 9 bases between. Full variable domain (outside the CDR3, taken from reference TRBV28 and TRBJ1-6): DVKVTQSSRYLVKRTGEKVFLECVQDMDHENMFWYRQDPGLGLRLIYFSYDVKMKEKGDIPEGYSVSREKKERFSLILESASTNQTSMYLCASSFRVSNSPLHFGNGTRLTVT.

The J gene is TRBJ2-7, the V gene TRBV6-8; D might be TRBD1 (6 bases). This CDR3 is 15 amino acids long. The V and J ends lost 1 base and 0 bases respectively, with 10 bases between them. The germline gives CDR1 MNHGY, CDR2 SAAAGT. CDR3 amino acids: CASSYYRECSYEQYV. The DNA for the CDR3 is TGTGCCAGCAGTTACTACAGGGAATGCTCCTACGAGCAGTACGTC.

CDR3 amino acids: CASRGEGQADSGANVLTF. The CDR3 region has the DNA TGTGCCAGTAGAGGCGAGGGACAGGCGGACTCTGGGGCCAACGTCCTGACTTTC. The genes are TRBV19 and TRBJ2-6, with 8 bases matching TRBD1. The CDR3 loop spans 18 amino acids. Germline CDR1 and CDR2: LNHDA and SQIVND (reference sequence). V lost 6 bases to trimming and J lost 0 bases; unmatched junction nucleotides: 10.

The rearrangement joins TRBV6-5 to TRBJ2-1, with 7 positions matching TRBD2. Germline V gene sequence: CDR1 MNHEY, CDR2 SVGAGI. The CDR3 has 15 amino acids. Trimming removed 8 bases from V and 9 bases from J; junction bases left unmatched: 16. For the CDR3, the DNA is TGTGCCAGCGCTCCAAGCCAGGGCGGGGGAGTTGAGCAGTTCTTC. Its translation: CASAPSQGGGVEQFF.

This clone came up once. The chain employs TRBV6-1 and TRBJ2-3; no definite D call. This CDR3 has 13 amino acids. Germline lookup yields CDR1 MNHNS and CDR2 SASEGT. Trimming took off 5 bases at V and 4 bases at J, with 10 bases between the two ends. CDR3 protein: CASSFLRPDTQYF. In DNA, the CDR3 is TGTGCCAGCAGTTTCCTGCGCCCAGATACGCAGTATTTT.

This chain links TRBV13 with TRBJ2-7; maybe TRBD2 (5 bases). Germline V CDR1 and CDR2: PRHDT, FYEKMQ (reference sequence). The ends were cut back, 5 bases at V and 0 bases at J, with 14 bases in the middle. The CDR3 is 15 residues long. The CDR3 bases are TGTGCCAGCAGCCGCACTAAAGAGGGCTCCTACGAGCAGTACGTC. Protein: CASSRTKEGSYEQYV.